The source of this TCR beta chain is a study of shared clonotypes between healthy human individuals. Study as a whole: CD8 memory received one plate per donor, CD8 naive two, CD4 memory three and CD4 naive three. Study observations and caveats: Few donors restricted represented genetic and exposure-history diversity. Larger estimated richness was generally seen in naive subsets than in memory subsets.

About this clone itself: As yet, its antigen is unknown.

It was across several immunoSEQ plates that each subset's genomic DNA was evenly split. This table comes from immunoSEQ multiplex PCR, and its TCRdb copy is limited to in-frame clones, with some not included. The table lists roughly 890,000 clones, around 93% of them singletons, with approximately 25% in the top ten. The CDR3 extends over 20 amino acids. V shed 3 bases and J 4 bases; nucleotides not matched to a gene: 16. The germline V gene has CDR1 MGHRA and CDR2 YSYEKL. Selected positively for CCR7 and CD45RO-negative, naive CD8 cells excluded terminally differentiated effector memory CD45RA+ cells.

Material for sequencing was naive CD8+ T cells sorted from blood. The rearrangement uses TRBV4-1 and TRBJ2-1; 12 nucleotides agree with TRBD1. The TCR sequence derives from a man aged 30-40 years in good health. CDR3 sequence (DNA): TGCGCCAGCAGCCATCCCCGGGACAGGGGGCCGGGGGACAAGTACAATGAGCAGTTCTTC. It yields the protein CASSHPRDRGPGDKYNEQFF.